Presented here are 27 T cell receptor beta chains from one specimen sequenced in a study of radiation and T cells in renal cell carcinoma. Time point noted: baseline pretreatment blood. Documented treatment: 15 Gy SBRT to primary tumor, nephrectomy 4 weeks later. TCRdb's copy holds only in-frame clones and misses some; the assay was immunoSEQ multiplex PCR. The data contain approximately 120,000 clones, approximately 82% of them singletons. Sequenced material: blood, taken from a patient whose treatment included radiotherapy and nephrectomy. Receptor source: a woman in her sixties or seventies with renal cell carcinoma.

CDR3 sequence reads: CAWSVGGTVEGKNIQYF. CDR3 bases: TGTGCCTGGAGTGTTGGGGGCACGGTGGAAGGCAAAAACATTCAGTACTTC. The rearrangement joins TRBV30 to TRBJ2-4, with a weak D call TRBD1 (6 bases). Trimming left V 0 bases short and J 3 bases short, with 18 bases between. The germline gives CDR1 GTSNPN, CDR2 SVGIG (reference sequence). The CDR3 is made up of 17 amino acids.

This clone was observed a single time. The rearrangement uses TRBV28 and TRBJ2-7; the D is unclear. The CDR3 has 16 residues. V was pared by 5 bases and J by 3 bases, with 20 bases between. Germline V gene sequence: CDR1 MDHEN, CDR2 SYDVKM. This CDR3 reads CASSARPEIIVYEQYF. CDR3 sequence (DNA): TGTGCCAGCAGTGCCCGACCCGAAATAATAGTCTACGAGCAGTACTTC.

The chain links TRBV7-3 to TRBJ2-2; no reliable D call. Trimming took 2 bases from V and 6 from J, leaving 13 bases between them. CDR1 SGHTA and CDR2 FQGTGA come from the germline V gene. This CDR3 has 15 residues. The CDR3 region is CASSLLVGGPGELFF. CDR3 coding DNA: TGTGCCAGCAGCTTACTCGTCGGCGGACCCGGGGAGCTGTTTTTT. The variable domain in full, completed from reference TRBV7-3 and TRBJ2-2, reads GAGVSQTPSNKVTEKGKYVELRCDPISGHTALYWYRQSLGQGPEFLIYFQGTGAADDSGLPNDRFFAVRPEGSVSTLKIQRTERGDSAVYLCASSLLVGGPGELFFGEGSRLTVL.

The rearrangement joins TRBV15 to TRBJ1-3; D remains unclear. The germline CDR1 and CDR2 sequences are LNHNV and YYDKDF (reference sequence). V was trimmed by 1 base and J by 2 bases, leaving 6 bases between them. This CDR3 comprises 14 residues. CDR3: CATSRVPAGNTIYF. The CDR3 DNA is TGTGCCACCAGCAGAGTTCCGGCTGGAAACACCATATATTTT. The whole variable domain, remainder taken from reference TRBV15 and TRBJ1-3, is DAMVIQNPRYQVTQFGKPVTLSCSQTLNHNVMYWYQQKSSQAPKLLFHYYDKDFNNEADTPDNFQSRRPNTSFCFLDIRSPGLGDTAMYLCATSRVPAGNTIYFGEGSWLTVV.

The rearrangement joins TRBV9 to TRBJ1-4; 9 bases fit TRBD1. The junction had 4 bases not matched to a gene; V was cut back by 2 bases and J by 8 bases. CDR3 length: 14 residues. Germline values: CDR1 SGDLS, CDR2 YYNGEE. CDR3 region: CASSVGQGREKLFF. The CDR3 bases are TGTGCCAGCAGCGTTGGACAGGGGCGGGAAAAACTGTTTTTT.

This clone has only a few counts. The rearrangement links TRBV5-5 to TRBJ1-2, with a tentative D call TRBD1 (5 bases). The length of the CDR3 is 13 residues. CDR1 and CDR2 from the germline V gene are SGHKS and YYEKEE (reference sequence). The V gene lost 4 bases and the J gene lost 2 bases, with 9 bases spanning the gap. The CDR3 sequence: CASSLQENYGYTF. In nucleotides, the CDR3 is TGTGCCAGCAGCCTACAGGAGAACTATGGCTACACCTTC.

This clone was counted a single time. The gene calls are TRBV7-3 and TRBJ1-2; D is ambiguous. Trimming took 4 bases from V and 8 from J, leaving 17 bases between them. Per the germline V gene, CDR1 is SGHTA and CDR2 is FQGTGA. The CDR3 runs to 14 residues. The CDR3 DNA is TGTGCCAGCAGCTCCGACCGGGCGGGGAGAGGCTACACCTTC. This sequence encodes CASSSDRAGRGYTF. Combining the CDR3 with reference TRBV7-3 and TRBJ1-2 gives the whole variable domain GAGVSQTPSNKVTEKGKYVELRCDPISGHTALYWYRQSLGQGPEFLIYFQGTGAADDSGLPNDRFFAVRPEGSVSTLKIQRTERGDSAVYLCASSSDRAGRGYTFGSGTRLTVV.

The chain employs TRBV2 and TRBJ2-5; 7 nucleotides line up with TRBD1. The junction had 7 bases not matched to a gene; V was cut back by 7 bases and J by 2 bases. CDR1 and CDR2 from the germline V gene are SNHLY and FYNNEI. This CDR3 has 14 amino acids. The CDR3 bases are TGTGCCAGCAAGCCCGGGACAGAGCAAGAGACCCAGTACTTC. Translating it yields CASKPGTEQETQYF.

This clone appeared a few times. The V and J genes are TRBV27 and TRBJ1-2, with 11 bases aligning to TRBD1. The V and J ends lost 5 bases and 5 bases, in that order; junction bases with no gene match: 4. The CDR3 extends over 14 amino acids. Germline CDR1 and CDR2: MNHEY and SMNVEV (reference sequence). CDR3 bases: TGTGCCAGCAGTCTCCGGGACAGGGGGTATGGCTACACCTTC. It translates to CASSLRDRGYGYTF.

This chain joins TRBV5-1 and TRBJ1-6, with TRBD1 as a possible D gene (6 bases). The CDR3 totals 16 residues. Germline V gene sequence: CDR1 SGHRS, CDR2 YFSETQ. Trimming stripped 4 bases from V and 1 base from J, with 12 bases between. CDR3 sequence (DNA): TGCGCCAGCAGCCCGGTAGGGGGGTCCTATAATTCACCCCTCCACTTT. Encoded protein: CASSPVGGSYNSPLHF.

V gene TRBV9 combines with J gene TRBJ2-7; TRBD2 agrees at 9 bases. V gave up 4 bases and J gave up 2 bases; unmatched junction bases: 10. The germline V gene has CDR1 SGDLS and CDR2 YYNGEE. This CDR3 has 16 amino acids. The CDR3 bases are TGTGCCAGCAGCCCGCTCCTACTAGCGGGCACCTACGAGCAGTACTTC. Translating it yields CASSPLLLAGTYEQYF.

The rearrangement uses TRBV7-6 and TRBJ2-5; TRBD2 might be the D (6 bases). Germline assignment: CDR1 SGHVS and CDR2 FNYEAQ. This CDR3 contains 14 residues. V gave up 2 bases and J gave up 1 base, with 8 bases separating them. CDR3 sequence reads: CASSLSSGQETQYF. CDR3 bases: TGTGCCAGCAGCTTAAGTAGCGGCCAAGAGACCCAGTACTTC.

The CDR3 DNA reads TGTGCCAGCTTGGGGGCCTCTGGAAACACCATATATTTT. The encoded protein is CASLGASGNTIYF. This chain connects TRBV6-5 to TRBJ1-3, with a weak D call TRBD1 (6 bases). CDR3 size: 13 residues. In germline, CDR1 is MNHEY, CDR2 SVGAGI. Trimming removed 8 bases at V and 0 bases at J, with 8 bases between.

In its sample, this clone was seen once. Lacking the conserved final phenylalanine or tryptophan, this CDR3 likely reflects a read error. V is TRBV5-1 and J is TRBJ1-1; weak D call: TRBD1 (6 bases). V was clipped by 4 bases and J by 2 bases, with 12 bases between them. This CDR3 is 14 amino acids long. The V gene's germline CDR1 is SGHRS and CDR2 YFSETQ. Here the CDR3 DNA reads TGCGCCAGCAGCCTTTGGGACACTAACACTGAAGCTTTCGTT. Translated, it gives CASSLWDTNTEAFV.

Only a few counts were recorded for this clone. This chain connects TRBV2 to TRBJ1-5; tentative D call: TRBD1 (5 bases). The CDR3 loop spans 15 amino acids. The germline gives CDR1 SNHLY, CDR2 FYNNEI. Between the trimmed V and J ends, which lost 6 bases and 2 bases, there was a span of 14 bases. CDR3: CASRRDSGGNQPQHF. The CDR3 nucleotides are TGTGCCAGCAGGAGGGACTCGGGGGGCAATCAGCCCCAGCATTTT.

The chain is built from TRBV19 and TRBJ1-5; D is unclear. V was cut by 3 bases and J by 0 bases, with 9 bases left in between. CDR1 is LNHDA and CDR2 is SQIVND in the germline V gene (reference sequence). The CDR3 totals 15 residues. The CDR3 nucleotides are TGTGCCAGTAGTATTCTCGACATTAGCAATCAGCCCCAGCATTTT. Amino acids: CASSILDISNQPQHF.

This sequence joins TRBV2 and TRBJ2-3, with 11 bases fitting TRBD2. V shed 5 bases and J 1 base; nucleotides not matched to a gene: 8. CDR1 is SNHLY, CDR2 FYNNEI, per germline. The CDR3 runs to 17 residues. The CDR3 loop is CASSYSGGAPGTDTQYF. CDR3 coding DNA: TGTGCCAGCAGTTATAGCGGGGGGGCCCCGGGCACAGATACGCAGTATTTT. The variable domain in full, with the rest retrieved from reference TRBV2 and TRBJ2-3, is EPEVTQTPSHQVTQMGQEVILRCVPISNHLYFYWYRQILGQKVEFLVSFYNNEISEKSEIFDDQFSVERPDGSNFTLKIRSTKLEDSAMYFCASSYSGGAPGTDTQYFGPGTRLTVL.

V and J are TRBV5-6 and TRBJ2-3; 10 nucleotides agree with TRBD1. Germline CDR1 is SGHDT and CDR2 is YYEEEE. Losses at the gene ends were 4 bases for V and 10 bases for J; bases not matched to a gene: 9. The CDR3 covers 14 residues. The CDR3 reads CASSGGQGERPQYF. Here the CDR3 DNA reads TGTGCCAGCAGCGGTGGACAGGGGGAGAGACCGCAGTATTTT.

This clone showed up just once. V and J are TRBV6-6 and TRBJ1-4, with D hard to call. The CDR3 spans 14 residues. V was cut by 2 bases and J by 8 bases, with 12 bases left in between. CDR1 MNHNY and CDR2 SVGAGI come from the germline V gene (reference sequence). CDR3 residues: CASSYAAQGEKLFF. The CDR3, as DNA: TGTGCCAGCAGTTACGCGGCCCAAGGGGAAAAACTGTTTTTT.

The genes are TRBV10-3 and TRBJ2-5; D gene unclear. The V gene lost 0 bases and the J gene lost 4 bases, with 3 bases spanning the gap. Germline loops: CDR1 ENHRY, CDR2 SYGVKD. This CDR3 spans 12 amino acids. The CDR3 loop reads CAISESRETQYF. The CDR3 region has the DNA TGTGCCATCAGTGAGTCTCGAGAGACCCAGTACTTC.

The chain couples TRBV9 to TRBJ1-5; D is perhaps TRBD1 (5 bases). Per germline, CDR1 SGDLS and CDR2 YYNGEE. This CDR3 spans 15 amino acids. V lost 0 bases and J lost 7, with 14 bases in between. CDR3 sequence (DNA): TGTGCCAGCAGCGTAGATTCGGGGGTTTTGCAGCCCCAGCATTTT. Translated: CASSVDSGVLQPQHF.

The chain has TRBV4-1 and TRBJ1-5; 7 positions agree with TRBD1. V lost 2 bases and J lost 6; bases outside the gene matches: 10. The CDR3 length is 16 residues. The germline V gene has CDR1 MGHRA and CDR2 YSYEKL. The CDR3 DNA sequence: TGCGCCAGCAGCCAAAATCTCGGGACAGTTGGTCAGCCCCAGCATTTT. It yields the protein CASSQNLGTVGQPQHF.

This clone showed up just a few times. CDR3 sequence reads: CASRNNSPLHF. In DNA form, the CDR3 reads TGTGCCAGCAGGAATAATTCACCCCTCCACTTT. The rearrangement uses TRBV6-6 and TRBJ1-6, with D unclear. Germline V CDR1 and CDR2: MNHNY, SVGAGI (reference sequence). The V gene lost 6 bases and the J gene lost 5 bases, with 2 bases spanning the gap. CDR3 length equals 11 residues.

A word on this clone: This CDR3 is also generated by other DNA sequences in the sample. The rearrangement links TRBV5-1 to TRBJ1-5; 10 nucleotides match TRBD1. Germline V gene data show CDR1 as SGHRS and CDR2 as YFSETQ. The CDR3 totals 15 residues. Unmatched junction bases numbered 2, after V lost 4 bases and J lost 1 base. CDR3 DNA: TGCGCCAGCAGCCCGGGACAGGGGAGCAATCAGCCCCAGCATTTT. The encoded protein is CASSPGQGSNQPQHF. Together with reference TRBV5-1 and TRBJ1-5, the CDR3 gives the full variable domain: KAGVTQTPRYLIKTRGQQVTLSCSPISGHRSVSWYQQTPGQGLQFLFEYFSETQRNKGNFPGRFSGRQFSNSRSEMNVSTLELGDSALYLCASSPGQGSNQPQHFGDGTRLSIL.

This clone was counted a single time. The chain couples TRBV10-3 to TRBJ1-5; TRBD1 might be the D (6 bases). The CDR3 is made up of 15 amino acids. The V gene's germline CDR1 is ENHRY and CDR2 SYGVKD. V was cut by 10 bases and J by 1 base, with 17 bases left in between. In DNA form, the CDR3 reads TGTGCCACGAAGAACAGGGTCGGAAGCAATCAGCCCCAGCATTTT. The encoded protein is CATKNRVGSNQPQHF.

The V and J genes are TRBV18 and TRBJ2-4; D is uncertain. Germline CDR1 KGHSH, CDR2 LQKENI. The V gene lost 2 bases and the J gene lost 4 bases, with 9 bases spanning the gap. The CDR3 spans 14 residues. CDR3 amino acids: CASSPGSEKNIQYF. The CDR3, as DNA: TGTGCCAGCTCACCAGGGTCAGAAAAAAACATTCAGTACTTC.

The chain employs TRBV6-1 and TRBJ1-1; D not certain. This CDR3 spans 14 amino acids. With 7 bases removed from V and 3 bases from J, the gap between germline ends came to 15 bases. CDR1 MNHNS and CDR2 SASEGT come from the germline V gene. The CDR3 loop reads CASKKDPGDTEAFF. In DNA form, the CDR3 reads TGTGCCAGCAAAAAAGACCCCGGGGACACTGAAGCTTTCTTT.